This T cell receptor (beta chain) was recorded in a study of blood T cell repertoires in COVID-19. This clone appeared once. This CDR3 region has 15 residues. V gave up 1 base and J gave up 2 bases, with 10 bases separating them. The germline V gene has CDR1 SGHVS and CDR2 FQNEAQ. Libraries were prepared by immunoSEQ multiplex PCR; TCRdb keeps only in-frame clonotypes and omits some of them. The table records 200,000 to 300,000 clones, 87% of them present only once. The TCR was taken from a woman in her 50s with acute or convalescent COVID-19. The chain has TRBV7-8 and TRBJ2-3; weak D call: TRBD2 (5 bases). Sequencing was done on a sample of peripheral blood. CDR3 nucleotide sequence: TGTGCCAGCAGCTTAGAACCAGCGGCCACAGATACGCAGTATTTT. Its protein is CASSLEPAATDTQYF.